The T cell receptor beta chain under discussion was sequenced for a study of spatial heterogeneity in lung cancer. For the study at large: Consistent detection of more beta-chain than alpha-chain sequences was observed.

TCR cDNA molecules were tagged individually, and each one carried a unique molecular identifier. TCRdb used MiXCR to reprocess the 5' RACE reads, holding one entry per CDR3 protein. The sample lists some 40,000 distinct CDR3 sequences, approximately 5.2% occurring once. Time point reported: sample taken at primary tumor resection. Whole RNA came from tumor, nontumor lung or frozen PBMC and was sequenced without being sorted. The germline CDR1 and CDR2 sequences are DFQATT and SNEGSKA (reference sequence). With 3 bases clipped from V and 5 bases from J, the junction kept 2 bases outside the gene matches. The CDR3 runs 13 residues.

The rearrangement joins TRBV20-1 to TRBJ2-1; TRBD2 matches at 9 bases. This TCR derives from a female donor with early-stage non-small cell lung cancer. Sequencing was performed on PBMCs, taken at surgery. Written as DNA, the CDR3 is TGCAGTGCTAGCCGACTAGCGGACAATGAGCAGTTCTTC. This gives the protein CSASRLADNEQFF.